A selection of T cell receptor beta chains follows, all from one sample in a study of regulatory T cells in long-lasting Graves disease. MiXCR was run by TCRdb on the multiplex PCR reads, yielding one entry per CDR3 protein. The sample carries roughly 500,000 distinct CDR3 sequences, 12% recorded once. These data were also filed under a second study, of T cells in Graves' hyperthyroidism and ophthalmopathy.

Here the sequenced sample was peripheral blood mononuclear cells (PBMCs), taken at new diagnosis, from a patient treated with antithyroid drugs. Source of these receptors: a woman in her 30s with Graves disease. The CDR3 runs from the conserved cysteine through the conserved F or W.

V gene: TRBV19; J gene: TRBJ2-3; CDR3 protein: CASSSRPSGRGTDTQYF
V gene: TRBV20-1; J gene: TRBJ1-5; CDR3 protein: CSAGRDGAGQPQHF
V gene: TRBV27; J gene: TRBJ2-7; CDR3 protein: CASSLEGAVTYEQYF
V gene: TRBV7-9; J gene: TRBJ2-1; CDR3 protein: CASRRLAVNEQFF
V gene: TRBV20-1; J gene: TRBJ2-7; CDR3 protein: CSASNNEQYF
V gene: TRBV30; J gene: TRBJ1-1; CDR3 protein: CAWSLDGNTEAFF
V gene: TRBV20-1; J gene: TRBJ2-1; CDR3 protein: CSANPGLAGSNEQFF
V gene: TRBV30; J gene: TRBJ2-7; CDR3 protein: CAWVAGGPGEQYF
V gene: TRBV5-4; J gene: TRBJ2-2; CDR3 protein: CASRNEGLTHAGELFF
V gene: TRBV12-3/TRBV12-4; J gene: TRBJ2-1; CDR3 protein: CASSFRSSGRAGEQFF
V gene: TRBV6-2/TRBV6-3; J gene: TRBJ2-7; CDR3 protein: CASSIGRSSYEQYF
V gene: TRBV20-1; J gene: TRBJ1-5; CDR3 protein: CSARDGAGGDNQPQHF
V gene: TRBV15; J gene: TRBJ2-3; CDR3 protein: CATSRSGTADTQYF
V gene: TRBV12-3/TRBV12-4; J gene: TRBJ1-5; CDR3 protein: CASSLEGSRNQPQHF
V gene: TRBV15; J gene: TRBJ2-1; CDR3 protein: CATSRGSLAGVGNEQFF
V gene: TRBV28; J gene: TRBJ2-7; CDR3 protein: CASSRAVPYEQYF
V gene: TRBV5-5; J gene: TRBJ1-5; CDR3 protein: CASSPRTGDFGGNQPQHF
V gene: TRBV7-9; J gene: TRBJ2-1; CDR3 protein: CASSLFRGVGKFNEQFF
V gene: TRBV2; J gene: TRBJ1-5; CDR3 protein: CASILSGVPGPQHF
V gene: TRBV13; J gene: TRBJ2-7; CDR3 protein: CASSYQRELYEQYF
V gene: TRBV6-2/TRBV6-3; J gene: TRBJ1-4; CDR3 protein: CASSYLAAAGEKLFF
V gene: TRBV18; J gene: TRBJ1-5; CDR3 protein: CASSPARGNQPQHF
V gene: TRBV2; J gene: TRBJ2-5; CDR3 protein: CASSVRDRERETQYF
V gene: TRBV5-1; J gene: TRBJ2-5; CDR3 protein: CASSLHRVETQYF